The sample holds a few counts of the clone carrying this T cell receptor beta chain. Its antigen is currently unknown. From the reads, TCRdb called clonotypes with MiXCR, one entry per CDR3 protein. In the table there are some 320,000 distinct CDR3 sequences, more than 8% of which are singletons. This sample is drawn from a study of T cell repertoires in cytomegalovirus infection. Study-wide points: CMV carriers with the relevant HLA were identified by cumulative public TCR beta family frequency.

The material sequenced was PBMCs. The origin of this receptor is a human donor in good health (CMV status not recorded). Some clones in this sample may be carry-over from other donors' samples.

The DNA for the CDR3 is TGTGCCAGCAGTCAGTCAGGGGTTAGAGATACGCAGTATTTT. Translating it yields CASSQSGVRDTQYF. The gene calls are TRBV7-9 and TRBJ2-3; a weak D match, TRBD1 (6 bases). V lost 6 bases and J lost 5, with 15 bases in between. Germline V lookup: CDR1 SEHNR, CDR2 FQNEAQ (reference sequence). The CDR3 is made up of 14 amino acids. The entire variable domain, with the rest obtained from reference TRBV7-9 and TRBJ2-3, is as follows: DTGVSQNPRHKITKRGQNVTFRCDPISEHNRLYWYRQTLGQGPEFLTYFQNEAQLEKSRLLSDRFSAERPKGSFSTLEIQRTEQGDSAMYLCASSQSGVRDTQYFGPGTRLTVL.